This T cell receptor beta chain was sequenced during a study of CD8 T cells in Susac syndrome. In this sample, this clonotype turned up once. Its antigen remains unknown. RNA totalling roughly 0.45 to 1 ug underwent reverse transcription with random hexamers. Using its own MiXCR run on the immunoSEQ multiplex PCR reads, TCRdb lists one record per CDR3 protein. The sample comprises about 76,000 distinct CDR3 sequences, around 93% of which are singletons, and around 0.45% rests with the top ten. Study-level findings and limits: Clonal expansion involving Susac CD8+ cells peaked in TEMRA cells and active patients. The total CD8+ repertoires yielded sixteen Susac-specific public clones and the CD8+ TEMRA repertoires yielded roughly five.

This clonotype was obtained from a human donor with Susac syndrome. The sequencing input was CD8+ T cells from PBMCs.

In nucleotides, the CDR3 is TGTGCCAGCAGTTACCCACAGGGGGCGGACACTGAAGCTTTCTTT. Amino acid sequence: CASSYPQGADTEAFF. The chain uses TRBV6-2 or TRBV6-3 and TRBJ1-1; TRBD1 matches at 9 bases. The CDR3 is made up of 15 amino acids. V shed 2 bases, J shed 3 bases, and the junction held 4 bases outside the gene matches. The germline gives CDR1 MNHEY, CDR2 SVGEGT.